These T cell receptor beta chains were read from a single sample in a study of graft-versus-host responses after intestinal transplantation. Here immunoSEQ multiplex PCR was the method, and the copy in TCRdb shows in-frame clones only, minus some. Among 100,000 to 120,000 clones listed, 93% were seen once. No antigen has been assigned to these receptors. Sample: unstimulated CD8+ T cells sorted from spleen or lymph node cells, taken before intestinal transplant. All receptors derive from a human donor who received an intestinal transplant. The CDR3 runs from the conserved cysteine through the conserved F or W. Fields, in order: J gene, clone size, V gene, D gene, CDR3 protein, CDR3 DNA. A D gene is named only where the DNA matches it firmly. Not every row has a clone size; where given, it reads once, few, many or a size class.

TRBJ2-1,-,TRBV28,-,CASSFNNEQFF,TGTGCCAGCAGTTTTAACAATGAGCAGTTCTTC
TRBJ2-1,-,TRBV18,-,CASQPTERESYNEQFF,TGTGCCAGCCAGCCGACAGAACGAGAGTCCTACAATGAGCAGTTCTTC
TRBJ1-5,-,TRBV13,-,CASSARPTNQPQHF,TGTGCCAGCAGCGCCAGGCCCACCAATCAGCCCCAGCATTTT
TRBJ2-1,once,TRBV18,TRBD1,CASSPGTGDLNNEQFF,TGTGCCAGCTCACCGGGGACAGGGGACCTAAACAATGAGCAGTTCTTC
TRBJ2-2,-,TRBV9,TRBD2,CASSPRTSLRNTGELFF,TGTGCCAGCAGCCCAAGGACTAGCCTAAGGAACACCGGGGAGCTGTTTTTT
TRBJ2-7,-,TRBV6-1,-,CASSERGFSYEQYF,TGTGCCAGCAGTGAACGTGGGTTCTCCTACGAGCAGTACTTC
TRBJ1-3,-,TRBV4-1,-,CASSQEGIGDSGNTIYF,TGCGCCAGCAGCCAAGAAGGAATCGGCGACTCTGGAAACACCATATATTTT
TRBJ2-7,-,TRBV29-1,TRBD2,CSVAGLAGLFYEQYF,TGCAGCGTGGCGGGACTAGCGGGCCTATTCTACGAGCAGTACTTC
TRBJ2-1,-,TRBV5-1,-,CASSLTGSWDEQFF,TGCGCCAGCAGCTTGACGGGATCGTGGGATGAGCAGTTCTTC
TRBJ2-5,-,TRBV7-6,TRBD2,CASSPTGLAGLKETQYF,TGTGCCAGCAGCCCCACTGGACTAGCGGGATTAAAAGAGACCCAGTACTTC
TRBJ2-2,-,TRBV5-6,-,CASSFGILLNTGELFF,TGTGCCAGCAGCTTCGGTATACTTCTTAACACCGGGGAGCTGTTTTTT
TRBJ2-7,-,TRBV2,-,CAANPGLSSYEQYF,TGTGCCGCCAACCCGGGACTGTCCTCCTACGAGCAGTACTTC
TRBJ2-1,once,TRBV18,-,CASSPGGPSEYNEQFF,TGTGCCAGCTCTCCAGGCGGCCCCAGTGAGTACAATGAGCAGTTCTTC
TRBJ1-2,-,TRBV4-1,-,CASSQGGTPPGDYGYTF,TGCGCCAGCAGCCAAGGGGGCACTCCTCCGGGCGACTATGGCTACACCTTC
TRBJ2-7,-,TRBV10-2,TRBD2,CASGASGPYEQYF,TGCGCCAGCGGCGCTAGCGGACCCTACGAGCAGTACTTC
TRBJ2-1,once,TRBV6-6,TRBD2,CASGDLTSGAYNEQFF,TGTGCCAGCGGGGACCTTACTAGCGGGGCCTACAATGAGCAGTTCTTC
TRBJ1-5,-,TRBV6-8,-,CASSLSRGDQPQHF,TGTGCCAGCAGCCTCAGTCGAGGTGATCAGCCCCAGCATTTT
TRBJ2-7,-,TRBV7-9,TRBD2,CASSLAGGTLSSYEQYF,TGTGCCAGCAGCTTAGCGGGGGGGACCCTGAGCTCCTACGAGCAGTACTTC
TRBJ2-1,-,TRBV7-9,TRBD2,CASSLASGRYNEQFF,TGTGCCAGCAGCTTAGCTAGCGGGAGGTACAATGAGCAGTTCTTC
TRBJ2-2,-,TRBV7-9,TRBD2,CASSFPGTPGRETGELFF,TGTGCCAGCAGCTTTCCCGGGACTCCGGGGAGGGAGACCGGGGAGCTGTTTTTT
TRBJ2-1,-,TRBV30,TRBD1,CAWSIGTDEQFF,TGTGCCTGGAGTATCGGGACAGATGAGCAGTTCTTC
TRBJ2-1,-,TRBV19,-,CASSPGIYNEQFF,TGTGCCAGTAGTCCCGGGATCTACAATGAGCAGTTCTTC
TRBJ2-3,-,TRBV4-1,TRBD1,CASSHGTGSQTQYF,TGCGCCAGCAGCCACGGGACAGGGTCGCAAACGCAGTATTTT
TRBJ1-4,-,TRBV6-1,-,CASSERGMANEKLFF,TGTGCCAGCAGTGAAAGGGGCATGGCTAATGAAAAACTGTTTTTT
TRBJ2-1,-,TRBV6-6,-,CASSYSAKSYNEQFF,TGTGCCAGCAGTTACTCTGCCAAGTCCTACAATGAGCAGTTCTTC
TRBJ2-5,-,TRBV12-5,-,CASGLLPGAGVETQYF,TGTGCTAGTGGTTTGCTGCCCGGGGCAGGGGTAGAGACCCAGTACTTC
TRBJ2-7,-,TRBV6-5,TRBD2,CASNPGPSGIFEQYF,TGTGCCAGCAACCCGGGCCCTAGCGGGATTTTCGAGCAGTACTTC
TRBJ1-1,-,TRBV7-3,-,CASSLMGGGTEAFF,TGTGCCAGCAGCTTAATGGGAGGGGGCACTGAAGCTTTCTTT
TRBJ2-1,few,TRBV9,TRBD2,CASSSTGTSANNEQFF,TGTGCCAGCAGCTCCACCGGGACTAGCGCGAACAATGAGCAGTTCTTC
TRBJ2-7,-,TRBV10-2,-,CASSLADYEQYF,TGCGCCAGCAGTTTAGCTGACTACGAGCAGTACTTC
TRBJ1-4,-,TRBV27,TRBD1,CASSWDRNEKLFF,TGTGCCAGCAGTTGGGACAGGAATGAAAAACTGTTTTTT
TRBJ2-3,-,TRBV19,-,CASSLVSGTASTDTQYF,TGTGCCAGTAGTCTTGTTAGCGGGACAGCTAGCACAGATACGCAGTATTTT
TRBJ2-1,-,TRBV29-1,TRBD2,CSTGLAGYNEQFF,TGCAGCACGGGACTAGCGGGATACAATGAGCAGTTCTTC
TRBJ2-1,-,TRBV5-6,TRBD2,CASSLGAGVYNEQFF,TGTGCCAGCAGCTTGGGGGCGGGAGTCTACAATGAGCAGTTCTTC
TRBJ2-7,-,TRBV28,-,CASSSHRRGRNEQYF,TGTGCCAGCAGTTCACACCGGCGGGGACGAAACGAGCAGTACTTC
TRBJ2-7,-,TRBV29-1,-,CSVPLVSGNEQYF,TGCAGCGTTCCTTTGGTCTCCGGGAACGAGCAGTACTTC
TRBJ2-2,-,TRBV5-4,TRBD2,CASSSGLAGGAVGELFF,TGTGCCAGCAGCTCGGGACTAGCGGGAGGGGCGGTCGGGGAGCTGTTTTTT
TRBJ2-3,-,TRBV7-6,TRBD2,CASSSASGISTDTQYF,TGTGCCAGCAGCTCCGCTAGCGGGATCTCCACAGATACGCAGTATTTT
TRBJ1-4,-,TRBV27,-,CASSLFRATNEKLFF,TGTGCCAGCAGTTTATTTCGAGCAACTAATGAAAAACTGTTTTTT
TRBJ2-1,-,TRBV7-9,TRBD2,CASSLLAGGVHEQFF,TGTGCCAGCAGCTTACTAGCGGGAGGAGTACATGAGCAGTTCTTC
TRBJ1-5,-,TRBV6-5,-,CATQGGYNQPQHF,TGTGCCACCCAAGGAGGGTACAATCAGCCCCAGCATTTT